This TCR beta chain was sequenced during a study of T-cell reconstitution after alpha-beta-depleted transplantation in children. Findings of the study overall: Reportedly, roughly two months post-transplant, alpha-beta T cells arose from several hundred expanded graft clones. Recipient T cells and thymic progenitors that survived were the source of the high TCRbeta diversity seen at day 60 in some patients. At the one-year point after transplant, T-cell counts and TCRbeta diversity were found to come mostly from T cells that had been newly produced.

The V segment lost 5 bases and the J segment 3 bases; nucleotides outside the gene matches: 2. The CDR3 sequence is 12 residues long. Germline CDR1 DFQATT, CDR2 SNEGSKA (reference sequence). Unique molecular identifiers tagged the TCRbeta library. TCRdb reanalysed the PCR reads using MiXCR and keeps one entry per CDR3 protein. The sample lists around 600,000 distinct CDR3 sequences, more than 20% occurring once. A few counts support this clonotype. Its antigen is currently unknown. The input for sequencing was PBMCs, mostly from graft donor cells, taken 360 days after TCRalphabeta/CD19-depleted stem cell transplant. V and J are TRBV20-1 and TRBJ2-3, with 7 positions matching TRBD2. The receptor was derived from a boy less than two years old who had a stem cell transplant for acute myeloid leukemia, so the T cells may come from the graft donor. The CDR3 is CSAAGGTDTQYF. DNA for the CDR3: TGCAGTGCTGCCGGGGGGACAGATACGCAGTATTTT.